This T cell receptor beta chain was captured by sequencing in a study of cytomegalovirus exposure and HLA in healthy donors. The PCR made use of 60 Vbeta and 13 Jbeta primers. Method: immunoSEQ multiplex PCR; TCRdb's copy keeps in-frame clones and lacks some. The table has 110,000 to 150,000 clones, over 60% seen once. Study-wide results and limits: In an earlier analysis, productive rearrangement rates for most beta V segments clustered near 87% or 30%.

CDR1 MNHNS and CDR2 SASEGT come from the germline V gene. CDR3 length equals 15 residues. V lost 5 bases to trimming and J lost 4 bases; unmatched junction nucleotides: 7. A note on this clone: Antigen unknown.

The TCR sequence derives from a woman aged 25-40 years in good health and CMV-seronegative. The chain recombines TRBV6-1 with TRBJ1-3; 8 nucleotides align to TRBD1. The sample was PBMCs. Written as DNA, the CDR3 is TGTGCCAGCAGTAGGCAGGGGGCAATCGGAAACACCATATATTTT. It is translated as CASSRQGAIGNTIYF.